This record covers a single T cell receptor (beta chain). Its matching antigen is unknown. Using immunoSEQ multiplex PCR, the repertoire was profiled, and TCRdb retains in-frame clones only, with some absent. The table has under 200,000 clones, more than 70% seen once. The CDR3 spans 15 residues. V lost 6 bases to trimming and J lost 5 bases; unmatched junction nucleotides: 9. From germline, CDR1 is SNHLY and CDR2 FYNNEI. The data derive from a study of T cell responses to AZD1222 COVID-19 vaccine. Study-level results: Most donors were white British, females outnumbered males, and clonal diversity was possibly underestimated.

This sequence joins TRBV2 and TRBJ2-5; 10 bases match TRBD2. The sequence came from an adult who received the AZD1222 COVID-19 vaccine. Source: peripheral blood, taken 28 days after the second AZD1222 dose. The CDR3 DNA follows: TGTGCCAGCAGGGAAACTAGCGGGAAGATGGAGACCCAGTACTTC. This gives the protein CASRETSGKMETQYF. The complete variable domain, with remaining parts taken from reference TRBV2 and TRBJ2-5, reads EPEVTQTPSHQVTQMGQEVILRCVPISNHLYFYWYRQILGQKVEFLVSFYNNEISEKSEIFDDQFSVERPDGSNFTLKIRSTKLEDSAMYFCASRETSGKMETQYFGPGTRLLVL.